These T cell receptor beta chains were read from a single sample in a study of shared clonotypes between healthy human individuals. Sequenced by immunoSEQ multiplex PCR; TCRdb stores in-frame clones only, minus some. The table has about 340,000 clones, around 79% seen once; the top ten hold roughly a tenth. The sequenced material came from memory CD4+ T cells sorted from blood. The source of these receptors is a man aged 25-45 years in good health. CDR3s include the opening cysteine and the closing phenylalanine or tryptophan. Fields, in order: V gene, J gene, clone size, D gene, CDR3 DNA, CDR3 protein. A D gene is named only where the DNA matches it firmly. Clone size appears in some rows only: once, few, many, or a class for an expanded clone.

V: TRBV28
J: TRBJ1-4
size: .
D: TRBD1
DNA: TGTGCCAGCACCCCAGGGGGATCTAATGAAAAACTGTTTTTT
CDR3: CASTPGGSNEKLFF

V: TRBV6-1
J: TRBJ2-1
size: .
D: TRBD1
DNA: TGTGCCAGCAGGGGGACAGGGGTCAATGAGCAGTTCTTC
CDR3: CASRGTGVNEQFF

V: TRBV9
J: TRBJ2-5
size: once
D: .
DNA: TGTGCCAGCAACTCGGTAGGGGGGGAAGAGACCCAGTACTTC
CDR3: CASNSVGGEETQYF

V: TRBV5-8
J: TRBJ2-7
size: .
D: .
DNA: TGTGCCAGCAGCCCTTGGGACGGGAGCTCCTACGAGCAGTACTTC
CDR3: CASSPWDGSSYEQYF

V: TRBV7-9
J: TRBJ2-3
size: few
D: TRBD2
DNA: TGTGCCAGCAGCTTAGGTCTCGCGGGAGACACGCAGTATTTT
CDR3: CASSLGLAGDTQYF

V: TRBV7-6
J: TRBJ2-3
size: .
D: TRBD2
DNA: TGTGCCAGCAGCTTAGGAGCGGGAGGAGCCATAGATACGCAGTATTTT
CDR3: CASSLGAGGAIDTQYF

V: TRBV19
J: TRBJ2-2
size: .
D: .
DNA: TGTGCCAGTAGTATAACAAAGAACACCGGGGAGCTGTTTTTT
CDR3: CASSITKNTGELFF

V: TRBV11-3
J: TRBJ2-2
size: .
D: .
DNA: TGTGCCAGCAGCTCCTCCGGGGAGCTGTTTTTT
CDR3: CASSSSGELFF

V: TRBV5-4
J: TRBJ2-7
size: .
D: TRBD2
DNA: TGTGCCAGCACCTTAATGGGGCGGGAGTACTACGAGCAGTACTTC
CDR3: CASTLMGREYYEQYF

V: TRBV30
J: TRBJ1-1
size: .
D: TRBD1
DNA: TGTGCCTACGGGACAGTGAACACTGAAGCTTTCTTT
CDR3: CAYGTVNTEAFF

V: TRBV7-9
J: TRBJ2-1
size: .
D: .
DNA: TGTGCCAGCAGCTTAGCTCGGCAGGGATACAATGAGCAGTTCTTC
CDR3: CASSLARQGYNEQFF

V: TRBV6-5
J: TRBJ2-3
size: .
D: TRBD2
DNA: TGTGCCAGCAGGGAGACTAGCGGAAGCTATACGCAGTATTTT
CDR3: CASRETSGSYTQYF

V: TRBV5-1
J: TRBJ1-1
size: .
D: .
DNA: TGCGCCAGCAGCCCTTTGGGTGGGCAGACGAACACTGAAGCTTTCTTT
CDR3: CASSPLGGQTNTEAFF

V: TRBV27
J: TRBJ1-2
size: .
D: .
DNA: TGTGCCAGCAGTTTATCCGGCGGGCCCCGTAACCCCTATGGCTACACCTTC
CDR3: CASSLSGGPRNPYGYTF

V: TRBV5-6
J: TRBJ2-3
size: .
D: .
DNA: TGTGCCAGCAGCCTCGGGGCTCGTAGCACAGATACGCAGTATTTT
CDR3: CASSLGARSTDTQYF

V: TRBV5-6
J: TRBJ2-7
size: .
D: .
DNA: TGTGCCAGCAGCGTACGACAGGCCGTCTCCTACGAGCAGTACTTC
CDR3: CASSVRQAVSYEQYF

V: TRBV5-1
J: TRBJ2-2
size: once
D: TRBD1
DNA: TGCGCCAGCAGCTTGGAGGCAGGGGGCGCGTCCGGGGAGCTGTTTTTT
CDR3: CASSLEAGGASGELFF

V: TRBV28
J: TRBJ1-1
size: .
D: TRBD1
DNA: TGTGCCAGCAGTCTCCTGACAGGGGAGGGTGAAGCTTTCTTT
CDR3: CASSLLTGEGEAFF

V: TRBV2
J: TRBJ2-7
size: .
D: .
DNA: TGTGCCAGCAGTGATGGGCTTCCTAACTACGAGCAGTACTTC
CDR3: CASSDGLPNYEQYF

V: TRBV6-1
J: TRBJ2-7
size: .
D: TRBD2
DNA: TGTGCCAGCAGGAGACTAGCGGCCTCCTACGAGCAGTACTTC
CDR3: CASRRLAASYEQYF

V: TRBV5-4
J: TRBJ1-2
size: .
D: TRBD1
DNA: TGTGCCAGCAGCGGACAGGCTAACTATGGCTACACCTTC
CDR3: CASSGQANYGYTF

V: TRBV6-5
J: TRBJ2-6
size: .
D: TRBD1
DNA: TGTGCCAGCAGTTACGAGACAGGGGCTGGGGCCAACGTCCTGACTTTC
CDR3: CASSYETGAGANVLTF

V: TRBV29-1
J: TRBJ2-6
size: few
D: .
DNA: TGCAGCGTAGACTCTGGGGCCAACGTCCTGACTTTC
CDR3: CSVDSGANVLTF

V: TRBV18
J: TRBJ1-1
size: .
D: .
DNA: TGTGCCAGCTCATCGGTAACAGGGAACACTGAAGCTTTCTTT
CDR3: CASSSVTGNTEAFF

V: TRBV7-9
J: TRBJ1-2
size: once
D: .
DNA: TGTGCCAGCAGCTTGGCCGGGGTCGGGGGCTATGGCTACACCTTC
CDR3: CASSLAGVGGYGYTF

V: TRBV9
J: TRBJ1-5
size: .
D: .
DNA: TGTGCCAGCGGAGGGAGCAATCAGCCCCAGCATTTT
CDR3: CASGGSNQPQHF

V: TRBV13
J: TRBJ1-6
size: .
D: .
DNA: TGTGCCAGCAGCTTAGGAAGAAGGTCACCCCTCCACTTT
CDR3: CASSLGRRSPLHF

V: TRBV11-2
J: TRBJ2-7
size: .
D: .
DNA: TGTGCCAGCAGCTTAGTTTTGGGATTAGAGCAGTACTTC
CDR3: CASSLVLGLEQYF

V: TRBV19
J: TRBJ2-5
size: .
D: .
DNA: TGTGCCAGTAGTGGGGGGCAGTTCCCTCAAGAGACCCAGTACTTC
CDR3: CASSGGQFPQETQYF

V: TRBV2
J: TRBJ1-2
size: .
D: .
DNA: TGTGCCAGCAGTGAGTTTTCAAGGATGGACGGCTACACCTTC
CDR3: CASSEFSRMDGYTF

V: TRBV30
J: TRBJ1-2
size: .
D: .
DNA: TGTGCCTGGAGCGTTTTGAGAGCTAACTATGGCTACACCTTC
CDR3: CAWSVLRANYGYTF

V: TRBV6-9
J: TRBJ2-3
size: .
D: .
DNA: TGTGCCAGCAGTTCGGGGGTCCAAAATATTACAGATACGCAGTATTTT
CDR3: CASSSGVQNITDTQYF

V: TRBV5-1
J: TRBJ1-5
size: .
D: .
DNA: TGCGCCAGCAGCCCGAACGGGGGAGGCAATCAGCCCCAGCATTTT
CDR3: CASSPNGGGNQPQHF

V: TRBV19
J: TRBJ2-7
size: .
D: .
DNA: TGTGCCAGTAGTATAGATCTGGGGTTGTCCTACGAGCAGTACTTC
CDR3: CASSIDLGLSYEQYF

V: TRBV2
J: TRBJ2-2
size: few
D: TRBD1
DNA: TGTGCCAGCAGAGGCCGGGACAGACTCACCGGGGAGCTGTTTTTT
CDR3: CASRGRDRLTGELFF

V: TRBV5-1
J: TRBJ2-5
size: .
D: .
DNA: TGCGCCAGCAGCTTGGAAGTGTTCAGCGTCAATGGTGGGACCCAGTACTTC
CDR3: CASSLEVFSVNGGTQYF

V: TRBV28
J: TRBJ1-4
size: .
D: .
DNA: TGTGCCAGCAGTTTAGGGGGCACGTCTAATGAAAAACTGTTTTTT
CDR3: CASSLGGTSNEKLFF

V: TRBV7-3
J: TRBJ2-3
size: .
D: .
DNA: TGTGCCAGCAGCTTAGGTCCCCTCACAGATACGCAGTATTTT
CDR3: CASSLGPLTDTQYF

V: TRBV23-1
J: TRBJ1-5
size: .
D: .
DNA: TGCGCCAGCAGTCATTGGGGAGGAGGGAGCAATCAGCCCCAGCATTTT
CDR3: CASSHWGGGSNQPQHF

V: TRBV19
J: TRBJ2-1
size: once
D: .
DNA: TGTGCCAGTAGTACCTCTTGGCGTGACAATGAGCAGTTCTTC
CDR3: CASSTSWRDNEQFF

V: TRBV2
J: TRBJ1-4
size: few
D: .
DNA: TGTGCCAGCAGTCGCGAGACAGGCGATCCCAATGAAAAACTGTTTTTT
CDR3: CASSRETGDPNEKLFF

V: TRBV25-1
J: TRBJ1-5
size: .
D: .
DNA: TGTGCCAGCAGTGCCGCGACAGGTTCTAATCAGCCCCAGCATTTT
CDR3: CASSAATGSNQPQHF

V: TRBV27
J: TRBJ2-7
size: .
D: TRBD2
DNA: TGTGCCAGCAAACACTCTAGCGGGAGCTCCTACGAGCAGTACTTC
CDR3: CASKHSSGSSYEQYF

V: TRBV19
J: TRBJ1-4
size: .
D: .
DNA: TGTGCCAGTAGTATTGTGGGGATTTCTAATGAAAAACTGTTTTTT
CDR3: CASSIVGISNEKLFF

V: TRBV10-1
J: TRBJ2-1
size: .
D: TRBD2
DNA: TGCGCCAGCAGTGGACGACTAGCGGGAGGCTTTAATGAGCAGTTCTTC
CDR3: CASSGRLAGGFNEQFF

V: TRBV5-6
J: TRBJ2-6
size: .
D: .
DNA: TGTGCCAGCAGCCCAACAGGGACCGGGGCCAACGTCCTGACTTTC
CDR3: CASSPTGTGANVLTF

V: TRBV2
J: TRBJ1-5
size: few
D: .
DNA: TGTGCCAGCAGTCGGCTCCCGGACATCGTTGGGCCCCAGCATTTT
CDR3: CASSRLPDIVGPQHF

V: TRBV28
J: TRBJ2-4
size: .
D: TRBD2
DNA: TGTGCCATCACCGGGAGGGCGGGAAACATTCAGTACTTC
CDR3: CAITGRAGNIQYF

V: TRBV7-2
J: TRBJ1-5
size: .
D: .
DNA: TGTGCCAGCAGCGCCAGGGGTTTAGGTCAGCCCCAGCATTTT
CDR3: CASSARGLGQPQHF

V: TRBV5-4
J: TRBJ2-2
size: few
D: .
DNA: TGTGCCAGCAGCTTAACACGGAAAAACACCGGGGAGCTGTTTTTT
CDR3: CASSLTRKNTGELFF

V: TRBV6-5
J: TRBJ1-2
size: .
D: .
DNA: TGTGCCAGCAGTAATGACAGATATGGCTACACCTTC
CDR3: CASSNDRYGYTF

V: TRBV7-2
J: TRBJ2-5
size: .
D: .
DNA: TGTGCCAGCAGCTTAGTGTTTTTGGAGACCCAGTACTTC
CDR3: CASSLVFLETQYF

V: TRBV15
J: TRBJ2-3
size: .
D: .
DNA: TGTGCCACCAGCAGAGATCCCCCTGGTCTTTCATTCAGCACAGATACGCAGTATTTT
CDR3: CATSRDPPGLSFSTDTQYF

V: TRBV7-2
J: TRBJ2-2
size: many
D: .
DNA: TGTGCCAGCAGCTTTACAGGGCAGGCCGGGGAGCTGTTTTTT
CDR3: CASSFTGQAGELFF

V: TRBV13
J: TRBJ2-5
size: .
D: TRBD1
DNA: TGTGCCAGCAGCGTAAGGTGGGGACAGGGGACGGAGACCCAGTACTTC
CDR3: CASSVRWGQGTETQYF

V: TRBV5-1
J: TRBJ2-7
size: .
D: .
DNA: TGCGCCAGCAGCGCGGAGGGCTACGAGCAGTACTTC
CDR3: CASSAEGYEQYF

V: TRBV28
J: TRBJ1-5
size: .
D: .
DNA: TGTGCCAGCAGTTTGGTGAGTTCAAATCAGCCCCAGCATTTT
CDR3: CASSLVSSNQPQHF

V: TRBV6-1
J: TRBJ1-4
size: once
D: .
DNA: TGTGCCAGCAGGTGGGCAACTAATGAAAAACTGTTTTTT
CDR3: CASRWATNEKLFF

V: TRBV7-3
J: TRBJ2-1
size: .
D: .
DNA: TGTGCCAGCAGCCCCCCAGGCGGCAACAATGAGCAGTTCTTC
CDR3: CASSPPGGNNEQFF